This TCR beta chain was sequenced in a study of blood T cells in healthy people across ages. Overall study findings and caveats: Older individuals had lower TCR beta diversity per million T cells (the decline was roughly linear).

Comment on this clonotype: The antigen is unknown.

Looked up from germline, CDR1 is SEHNR and CDR2 is FQNEAQ (reference sequence). Trimming pared 6 bases from V and 2 bases from J, leaving 14 bases between. The CDR3 is 16 amino acids. Alongside a J-beta primer mix, a sample-barcoded 5' primer served in a second PCR lasting about 7 to 11 cycles. Researchers report that each sample yielded at least 2.5 million CDR3-containing paired-end reads. TCRdb re-analysed the 5' RACE reads in MiXCR, keeping a single row per CDR3 protein. The data hold about 2 million distinct CDR3 sequences, with roughly 50% observed a single time. Each donor supplied ten milliliters of peripheral blood. No fewer than 7 million PBMCs went into each sample.

This receptor was obtained from a woman aged 40 to 50 in good health. Sequencing was carried out using blood. The V and J genes are TRBV7-9 and TRBJ2-6, with D perhaps matching TRBD2 (7 bases). CDR3 region: CASSIGGATGANVLTF. The CDR3 nucleotides read TGTGCCAGCAGTATAGGGGGGGCAACTGGGGCCAACGTCCTGACTTTC.